This T cell receptor (beta chain) originates from a study of Ad26.COV2.S vaccination and SARS-CoV-2 variants. Some clones are missing from TCRdb's copy, which holds only in-frame ones; the method was immunoSEQ multiplex PCR. The repertoire holds around 370,000 clones, about 92% seen once, with around 4.2% in the top ten. This TCR derives from a human donor who had recovered from COVID-19. This specimen was peripheral blood, taken after recovery from COVID-19.

The CDR3 DNA follows: TGTGCCAGCAGGCCGGGGACAAGGAACACTGAAGCTTTCTTT. Its translation is CASRPGTRNTEAFF. The chain uses TRBV6-5 and TRBJ1-1; TRBD1 is a possible D gene (6 bases). The CDR3 loop spans 14 amino acids. The germline gives CDR1 MNHEY, CDR2 SVGAGI. Between the trimmed V and J ends, which lost 6 bases and 1 base, there was a span of 12 bases.